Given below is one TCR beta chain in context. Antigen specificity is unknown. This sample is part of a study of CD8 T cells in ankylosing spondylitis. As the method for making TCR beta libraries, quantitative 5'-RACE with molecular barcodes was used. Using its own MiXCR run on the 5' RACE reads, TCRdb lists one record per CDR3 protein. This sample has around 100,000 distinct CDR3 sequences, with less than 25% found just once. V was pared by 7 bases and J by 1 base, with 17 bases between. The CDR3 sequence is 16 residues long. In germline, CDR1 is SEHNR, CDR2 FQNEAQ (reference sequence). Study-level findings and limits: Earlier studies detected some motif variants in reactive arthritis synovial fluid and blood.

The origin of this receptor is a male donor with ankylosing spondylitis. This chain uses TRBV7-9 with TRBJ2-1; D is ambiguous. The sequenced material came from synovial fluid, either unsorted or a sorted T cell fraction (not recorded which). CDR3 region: CASTPRSLLSYNEQFF. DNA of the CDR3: TGTGCCAGCACCCCAAGGTCTCTACTGTCCTACAATGAGCAGTTCTTC. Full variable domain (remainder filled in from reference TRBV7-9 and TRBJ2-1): DTGVSQNPRHKITKRGQNVTFRCDPISEHNRLYWYRQTLGQGPEFLTYFQNEAQLEKSRLLSDRFSAERPKGSFSTLEIQRTEQGDSAMYLCASTPRSLLSYNEQFFGPGTRLTVL.